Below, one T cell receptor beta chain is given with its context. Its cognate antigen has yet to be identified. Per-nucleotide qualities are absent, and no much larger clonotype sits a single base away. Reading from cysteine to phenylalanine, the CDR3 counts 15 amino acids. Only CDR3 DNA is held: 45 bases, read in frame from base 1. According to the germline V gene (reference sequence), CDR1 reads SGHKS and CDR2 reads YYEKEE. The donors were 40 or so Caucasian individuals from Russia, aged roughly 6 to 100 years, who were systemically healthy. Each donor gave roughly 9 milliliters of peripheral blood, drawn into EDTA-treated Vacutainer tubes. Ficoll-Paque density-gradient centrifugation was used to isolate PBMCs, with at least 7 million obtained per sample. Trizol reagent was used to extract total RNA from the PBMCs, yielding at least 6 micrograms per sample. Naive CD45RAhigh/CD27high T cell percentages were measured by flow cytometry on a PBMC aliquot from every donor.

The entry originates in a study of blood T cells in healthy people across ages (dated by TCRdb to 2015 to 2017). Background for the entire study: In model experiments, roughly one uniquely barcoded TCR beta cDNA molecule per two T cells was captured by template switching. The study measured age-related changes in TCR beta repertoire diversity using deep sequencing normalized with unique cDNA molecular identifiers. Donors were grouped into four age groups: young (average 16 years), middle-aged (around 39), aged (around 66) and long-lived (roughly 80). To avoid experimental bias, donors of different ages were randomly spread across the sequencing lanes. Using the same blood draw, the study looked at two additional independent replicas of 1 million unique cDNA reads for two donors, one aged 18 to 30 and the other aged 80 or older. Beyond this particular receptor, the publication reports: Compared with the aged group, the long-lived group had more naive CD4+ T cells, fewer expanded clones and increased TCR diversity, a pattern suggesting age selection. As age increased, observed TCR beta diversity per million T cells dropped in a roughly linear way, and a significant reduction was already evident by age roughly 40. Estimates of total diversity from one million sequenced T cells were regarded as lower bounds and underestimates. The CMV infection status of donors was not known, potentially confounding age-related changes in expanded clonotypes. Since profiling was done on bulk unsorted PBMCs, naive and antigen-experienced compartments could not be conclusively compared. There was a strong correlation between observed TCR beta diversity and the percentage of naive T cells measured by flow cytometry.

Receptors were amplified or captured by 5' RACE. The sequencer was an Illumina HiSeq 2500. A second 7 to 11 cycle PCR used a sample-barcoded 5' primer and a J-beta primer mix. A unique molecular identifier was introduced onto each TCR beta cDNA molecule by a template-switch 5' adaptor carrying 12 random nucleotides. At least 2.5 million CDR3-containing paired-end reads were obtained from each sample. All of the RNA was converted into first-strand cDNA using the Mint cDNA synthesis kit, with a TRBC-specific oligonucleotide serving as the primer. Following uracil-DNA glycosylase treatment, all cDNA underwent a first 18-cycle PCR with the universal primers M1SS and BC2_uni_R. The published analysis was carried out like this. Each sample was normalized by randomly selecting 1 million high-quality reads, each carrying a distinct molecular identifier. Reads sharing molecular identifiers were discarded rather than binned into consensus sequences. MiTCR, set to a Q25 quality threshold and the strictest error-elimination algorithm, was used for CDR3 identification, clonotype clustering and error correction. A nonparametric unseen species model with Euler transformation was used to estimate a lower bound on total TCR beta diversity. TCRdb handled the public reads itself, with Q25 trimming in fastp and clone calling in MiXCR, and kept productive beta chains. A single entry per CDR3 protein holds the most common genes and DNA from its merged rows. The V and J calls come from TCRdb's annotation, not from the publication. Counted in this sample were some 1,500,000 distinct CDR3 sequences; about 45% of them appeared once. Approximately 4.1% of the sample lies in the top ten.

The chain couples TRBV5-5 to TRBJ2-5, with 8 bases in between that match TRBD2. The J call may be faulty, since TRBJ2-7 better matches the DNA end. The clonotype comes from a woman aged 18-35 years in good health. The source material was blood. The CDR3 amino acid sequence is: CASSRSGSFSHEQYF. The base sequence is TGTGCCAGCAGCCGAAGCGGGAGCTTCAGCCACGAGCAGTACTTC.